These T cell receptor beta chains were read from a single sample in a study of T cell responses to AZD1222 COVID-19 vaccine. Libraries were prepared by immunoSEQ multiplex PCR; TCRdb keeps only in-frame clonotypes and omits some of them. The sample yields fewer than 55,000 clones, over 80% seen once. The sequenced sample was peripheral blood, obtained on day 0 of AZD1222 vaccination. Source of these receptors: an adult in good health. Each CDR3 is given with its conserved first and last residue. A D gene is named only where the DNA matches it firmly.

D gene	V gene	CDR3 protein
NA	TRBV19	CASSIGITNTEAFF
NA	TRBV27	CASSLLGSTDTQYF
TRBD1	TRBV7-9	CASSKRQGKEETQYF
TRBD1	TRBV5-1	CASSSQTGTGDEKLFF
TRBD2	TRBV4-3	CASSPGASGVSSYEQYF
TRBD1	TRBV14	CASSQDQRGPYGYTF
TRBD1	TRBV27	CASRPGTGWGNSPLHF
TRBD2	TRBV30	CALEREGLNEQFF
TRBD1	TRBV19	CASSWRDRGGYGYTF
NA	TRBV4-1	CASSQEHGSYEQYF
NA	TRBV3-1/TRBV3-2	CASSQDQGVKKLFF
TRBD1	TRBV7-9	CASSRRDRGPGGYTF
NA	TRBV4-3	CASSQEAHSGANVLTF
NA	TRBV4-1	CASSRLPGISGNTIYF
NA	TRBV9	CASSDREDYEQYF
NA	TRBV10-1	CASSQDGGYGYTF
NA	TRBV5-6	CASSWVGPEVDIQYF
NA	TRBV27	CASSLGASPSYEQYF
TRBD2	TRBV10-3	CAISKPTSGGQEGTQYF
NA	TRBV10-3	CAISARPGPKAHTEAFF
NA	TRBV4-1	CASSLLKGSNSPLHF
TRBD2	TRBV27	CARGASGIIYEQYF
TRBD1	TRBV11-2	CASSRDRGPNYGYTF
NA	TRBV28	CASSLLGRFTEAFF
NA	TRBV3-1/TRBV3-2	CASSQDLGTGELFF
NA	TRBV5-6	CASSPEVGARRYEQYF
NA	TRBV19	CASGWGPAEAFF
TRBD1	TRBV6-6	CASNRDRGDSPLHF
NA	TRBV3-1/TRBV3-2	CASSHDSGSVYGYTF
TRBD1	TRBV14	CASSRLPGQGHEQYF
NA	TRBV28	CASSLRRGYTF
TRBD2	TRBV27	CASRYGTSGGGTNTGELFF
TRBD2	TRBV4-1	CASSPTSGSGAGELFF
NA	TRBV7-8	CASLMSGISYEQYF
NA	TRBV16	CASSQSRSDNQPQHF
TRBD2	TRBV19	CASSIGSGGSTDTQYF
TRBD2	TRBV7-8	CASSLASGGSYNEQFF
NA	TRBV19	CASSIGPTSRGETQYF
NA	TRBV20-1	CSASGWGAVGYTDTQYF
TRBD1	TRBV29-1	CSVELGQGTYEQYF
TRBD2	TRBV30	CAWSAGGGINEQFF
NA	TRBV19	CASRGNLGFGTEAFF
TRBD2	TRBV30	CAWRVAGGYEQFF